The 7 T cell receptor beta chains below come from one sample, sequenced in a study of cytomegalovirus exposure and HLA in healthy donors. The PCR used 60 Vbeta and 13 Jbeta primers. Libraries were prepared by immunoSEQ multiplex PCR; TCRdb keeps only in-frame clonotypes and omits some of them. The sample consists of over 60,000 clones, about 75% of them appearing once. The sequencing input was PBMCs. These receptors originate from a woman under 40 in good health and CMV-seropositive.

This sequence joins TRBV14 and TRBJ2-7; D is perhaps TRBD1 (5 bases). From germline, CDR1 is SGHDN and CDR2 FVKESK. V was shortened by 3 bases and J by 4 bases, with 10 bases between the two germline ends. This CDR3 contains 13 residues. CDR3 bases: TGTGCCAGCAGCCAGCCAGGGCGGTACGAGCAGTACTTC. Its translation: CASSQPGRYEQYF.

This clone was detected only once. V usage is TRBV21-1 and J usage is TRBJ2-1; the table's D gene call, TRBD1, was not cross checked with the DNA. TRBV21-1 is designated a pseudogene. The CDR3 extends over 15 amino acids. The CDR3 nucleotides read TGTGCCAGCAAGGGGTACAGGGGTGCCAACAATGAGCAGTTCTTC. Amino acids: CASKGYRGANNEQFF.

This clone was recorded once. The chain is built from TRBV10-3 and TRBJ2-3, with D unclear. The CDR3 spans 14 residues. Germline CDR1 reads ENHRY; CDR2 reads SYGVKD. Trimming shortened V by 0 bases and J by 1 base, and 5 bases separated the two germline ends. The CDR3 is CAISESSGTDTQYF. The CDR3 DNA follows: TGTGCCATCAGTGAGTCCAGCGGCACAGATACGCAGTATTTT.

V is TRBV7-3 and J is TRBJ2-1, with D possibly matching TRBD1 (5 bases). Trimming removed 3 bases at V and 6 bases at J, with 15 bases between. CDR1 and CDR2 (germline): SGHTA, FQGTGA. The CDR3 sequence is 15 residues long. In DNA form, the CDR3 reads TGTGCCAGCAGCTTGGCTGGGGCCAACTTCAATGAGCAGTTCTTC. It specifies CASSLAGANFNEQFF.

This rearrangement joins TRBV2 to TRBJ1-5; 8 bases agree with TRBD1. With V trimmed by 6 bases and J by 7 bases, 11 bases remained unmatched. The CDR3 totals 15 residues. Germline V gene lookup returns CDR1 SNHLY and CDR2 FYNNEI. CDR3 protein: CASSTGQGVGQPQHF. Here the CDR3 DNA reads TGTGCCAGCAGCACTGGACAGGGAGTGGGGCAGCCCCAGCATTTT.

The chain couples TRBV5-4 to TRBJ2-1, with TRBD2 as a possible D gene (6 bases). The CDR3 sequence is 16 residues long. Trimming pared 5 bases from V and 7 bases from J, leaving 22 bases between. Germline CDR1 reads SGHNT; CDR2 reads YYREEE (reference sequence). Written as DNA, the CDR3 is TGTGCCAGCAGTTTGCTAACCGGGACGGGAGTTAATGAGCAGTTCTTC. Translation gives CASSLLTGTGVNEQFF.

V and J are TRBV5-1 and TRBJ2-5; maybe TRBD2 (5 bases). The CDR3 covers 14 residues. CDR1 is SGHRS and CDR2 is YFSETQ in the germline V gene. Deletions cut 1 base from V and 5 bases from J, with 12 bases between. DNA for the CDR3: TGCGCCAGCAGCTTGAGAGGGTACGAGGAGACCCAGTACTTC. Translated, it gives CASSLRGYEETQYF.